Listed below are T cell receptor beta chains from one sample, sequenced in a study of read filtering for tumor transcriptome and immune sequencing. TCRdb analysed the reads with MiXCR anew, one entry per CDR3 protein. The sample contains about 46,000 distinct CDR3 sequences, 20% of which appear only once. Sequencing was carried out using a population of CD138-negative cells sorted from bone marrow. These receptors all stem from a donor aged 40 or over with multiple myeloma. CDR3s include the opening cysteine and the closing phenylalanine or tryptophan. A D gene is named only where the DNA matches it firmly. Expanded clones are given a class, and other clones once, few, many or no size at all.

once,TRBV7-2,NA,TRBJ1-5,CASSLGGGINQPQHF,TGTGCCAGCAGCTTAGGGGGGGGGATCAATCAGCCCCAGCATTTT
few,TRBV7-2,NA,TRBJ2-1,CASSSGAFSYNEQFF,TGTGCCAGCAGCTCCGGGGCCTTCTCCTACAATGAGCAGTTCTTC
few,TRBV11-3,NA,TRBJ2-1,CASSFGTGYEQFF,TGTGCCAGCAGCTTCGGCACAGGGTATGAGCAGTTCTTC
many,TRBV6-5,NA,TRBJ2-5,CASSYGEPQETQYF,TGTGCCAGCAGTTACGGGGAGCCTCAAGAGACCCAGTACTTC
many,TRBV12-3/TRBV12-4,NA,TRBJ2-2,CASRRLVENTGELFF,TGTGCCAGCAGGAGACTAGTGGAGAACACCGGGGAGCTGTTTTTT
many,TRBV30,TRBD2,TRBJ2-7,CASRVPAGGSEQYF,TGTGCCTCCCGCGTCCCAGCGGGAGGATCCGAGCAGTACTTC
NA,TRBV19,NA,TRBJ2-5,CASSVSTNAETQYF,TGTGCCAGTAGTGTCTCGACTAATGCGGAGACCCAGTACTTC
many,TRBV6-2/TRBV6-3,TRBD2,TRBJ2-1,CASWGLARNEQFF,TGTGCCAGCTGGGGACTAGCCCGCAATGAGCAGTTCTTC
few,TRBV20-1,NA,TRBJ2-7,CSAREDSYEQYF,TGCAGTGCTAGAGAGGACTCCTACGAGCAGTACTTC
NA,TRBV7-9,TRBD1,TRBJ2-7,CASNHQTGSANGQYF,TGTGCCAGCAACCACCAGACAGGGAGCGCCAACGGGCAGTACTTC
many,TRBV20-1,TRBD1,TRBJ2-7,CSARDRAAEQYF,TGCAGTGCTAGGGACAGGGCGGCGGAGCAGTACTTC
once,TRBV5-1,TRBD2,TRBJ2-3,CASSPTLPSGSADTQYF,TGCGCCAGCAGCCCCACTTTGCCCAGCGGGAGCGCAGATACACAGTATTTT
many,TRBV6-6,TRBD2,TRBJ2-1,CASRSGTSGSDEQFF,TGTGCCAGCAGGTCCGGGACTAGCGGGAGCGATGAGCAGTTCTTC
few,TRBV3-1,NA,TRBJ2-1,CASSQDTAGSPYNEQFF,TGTGCCAGCAGCCAAGACACAGCGGGTTCGCCCTACAATGAGCAGTTCTTC
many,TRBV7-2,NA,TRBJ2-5,CASSFTGFPPYF,TGTGCCAGCAGCTTTACGGGGTTCCCTCCGTACTTC
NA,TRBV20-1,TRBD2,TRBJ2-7,CSAVLAGGPKFSYEQYF,TGCAGTGCTGTCCTAGCGGGAGGGCCAAAGTTCTCCTACGAGCAGTACTTC
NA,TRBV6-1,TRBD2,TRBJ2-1,CAIGWTSGRGDERF,TGTGCCATCGGATGGACTAGCGGGAGAGGCGATGAGCGGTTC
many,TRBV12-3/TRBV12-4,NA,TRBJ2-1,CASSPSGGGTYNEQFF,TGTGCCAGCAGTCCCTCAGGGGGAGGGACCTACAATGAGCAGTTCTTC
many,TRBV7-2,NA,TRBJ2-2,CASSLVAARTGELFF,TGTGCCAGCAGCTTAGTGGCAGCTCGCACCGGGGAGCTGTTTTTT
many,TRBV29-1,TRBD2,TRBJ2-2,CSVEGVAGTNTGELFF,TGCAGCGTTGAAGGAGTAGCGGGAACGAACACCGGGGAGCTGTTTTTT
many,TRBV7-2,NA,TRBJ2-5,CASSLGADETQYF,TGTGCCAGCAGCTTGGGAGCAGATGAGACCCAGTACTTC
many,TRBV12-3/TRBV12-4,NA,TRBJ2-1,CASSQRRSYNEQFF,TGTGCCAGCAGTCAGCGTAGGTCCTACAATGAGCAGTTCTTC
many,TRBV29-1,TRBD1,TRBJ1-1,CSVGGTGGAEGSEAFF,TGCAGCGTTGGGGGCACAGGGGGCGCAGAAGGATCTGAAGCTTTCTTT
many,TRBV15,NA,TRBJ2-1,CATSRVWRSPNEQFF,TGTGCCACCAGCAGAGTCTGGAGGTCCCCCAATGAGCAGTTCTTC
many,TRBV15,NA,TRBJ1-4,CATAPGRVNEKLFF,TGTGCCACCGCTCCGGGACGGGTGAATGAAAAACTGTTTTTT
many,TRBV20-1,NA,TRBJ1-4,CSAAGEVNEKLFF,TGCAGTGCAGCAGGGGAAGTAAATGAAAAACTGTTTTTT
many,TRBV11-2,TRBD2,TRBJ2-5,CASSLGGLAVKETQYF,TGTGCCAGCAGCTTAGGTGGACTAGCGGTAAAAGAGACCCAGTACTTC
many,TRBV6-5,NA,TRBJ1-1,CASGRTEAFF,TGTGCCAGCGGAAGGACTGAAGCTTTCTTT
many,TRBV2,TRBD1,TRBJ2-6,CASRWDRETGANVLTF,TGTGCCAGCAGGTGGGACAGGGAGACGGGGGCCAACGTCCTGACTTTC
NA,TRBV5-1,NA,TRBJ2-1,CASSLDRVGVNEQFF,TGCGCCAGCAGCTTGGACAGGGTTGGGGTCAATGAGCAGTTCTTC
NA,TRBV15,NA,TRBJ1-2,CATSRVGRTYGYTF,TGTGCCACCAGCAGAGTTGGCCGGACCTATGGCTACACCTTC
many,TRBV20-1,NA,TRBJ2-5,CSARSPRRETQYF,TGCAGTGCTAGGTCCCCGCGGAGAGAGACCCAGTACTTC
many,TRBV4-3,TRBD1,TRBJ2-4,CASSQDEGAGNIQYF,TGCGCCAGCAGCCAAGATGAGGGGGCTGGAAACATTCAGTACTTC
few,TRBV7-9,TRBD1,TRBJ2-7,CASSPGQGSSYEQYF,TGTGCCAGCAGCCCGGGACAGGGAAGCTCCTACGAGCAGTACTTC
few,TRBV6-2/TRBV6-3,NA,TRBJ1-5,CASSYGRGARGGSNQPQHF,TGTGCCAGCAGTTACGGAAGAGGGGCCAGGGGAGGTAGCAATCAGCCCCAGCATTTT
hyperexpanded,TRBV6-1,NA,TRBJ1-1,CASSYMGTQGKLNTEAFF,TGTGCCAGCAGTTATATGGGGACACAGGGAAAGTTGAACACTGAAGCTTTCTTT
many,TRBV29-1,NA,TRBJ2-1,CSVGVQGSDEQFF,TGCAGCGTTGGAGTTCAGGGTAGCGATGAGCAGTTCTTC
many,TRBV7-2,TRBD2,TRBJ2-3,CASSLPGLGTQYF,TGTGCCAGCAGCTTACCGGGACTAGGTACGCAGTATTTT
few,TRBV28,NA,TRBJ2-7,CASSLIQGYSYEQYF,TGTGCCAGCAGTCTAATACAGGGTTACTCCTACGAGCAGTACTTC
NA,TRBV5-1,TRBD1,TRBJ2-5,CASSLAAGGYRETQYF,TGCGCCAGCAGCTTGGCGGCAGGGGGCTACCGGGAGACCCAGTACTTC
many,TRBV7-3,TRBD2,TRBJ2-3,CASSPTSGRAGLTDTQYF,TGTGCCAGCAGCCCCACTAGCGGGAGGGCCGGTTTGACTGATACGCAGTATTTT
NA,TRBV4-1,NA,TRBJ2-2,CASSQDQAANTVGLFF,TGCGCCAGCAGCCAAGATCAGGCAGCGAACACCGTGGGGCTGTTTTTT
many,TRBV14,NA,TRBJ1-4,CASSRITGTDEKLFF,TGTGCCAGCAGCCGTATTACTGGGACGGACGAAAAACTGTTTTTT